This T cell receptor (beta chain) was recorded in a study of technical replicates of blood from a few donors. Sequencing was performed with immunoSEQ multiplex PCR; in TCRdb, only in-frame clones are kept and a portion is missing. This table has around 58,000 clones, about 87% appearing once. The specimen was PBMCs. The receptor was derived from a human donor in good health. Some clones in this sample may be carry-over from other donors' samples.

The CDR3, as DNA: TGTGCCAGCAGTGAGGTACTAGCCGGTAACTACGAGCAGTACTTC. Protein sequence: CASSEVLAGNYEQYF. This chain connects TRBV6-1 to TRBJ2-7, with D possibly TRBD2 on 6 matching bases. Germline V lookup: CDR1 MNHNS, CDR2 SASEGT. Trimming cost V 3 bases and J 3 bases, with 15 bases left between them. The CDR3 loop spans 15 amino acids.